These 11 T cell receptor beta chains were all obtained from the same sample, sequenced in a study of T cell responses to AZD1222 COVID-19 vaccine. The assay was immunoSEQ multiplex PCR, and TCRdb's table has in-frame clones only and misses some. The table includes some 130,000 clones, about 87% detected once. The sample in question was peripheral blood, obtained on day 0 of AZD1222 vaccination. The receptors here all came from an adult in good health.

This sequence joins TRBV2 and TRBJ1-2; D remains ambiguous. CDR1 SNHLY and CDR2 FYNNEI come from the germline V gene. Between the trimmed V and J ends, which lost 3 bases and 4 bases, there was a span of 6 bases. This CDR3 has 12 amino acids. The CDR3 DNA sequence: TGTGCCAGCAGTGACACGCTCTATGGCTACACCTTC. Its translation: CASSDTLYGYTF.

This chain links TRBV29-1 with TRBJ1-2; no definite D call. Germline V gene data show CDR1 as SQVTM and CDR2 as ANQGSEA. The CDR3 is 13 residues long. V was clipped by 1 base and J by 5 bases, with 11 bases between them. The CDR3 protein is CSVEGTALYGYTF. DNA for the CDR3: TGCAGCGTTGAAGGAACGGCGCTTTATGGCTACACCTTC.

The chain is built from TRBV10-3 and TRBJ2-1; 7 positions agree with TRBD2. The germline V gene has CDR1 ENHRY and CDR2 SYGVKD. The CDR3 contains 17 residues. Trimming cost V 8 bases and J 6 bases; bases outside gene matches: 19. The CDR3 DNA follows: TGTGCCATCGGAGGGTTTAGTGGGACTACAGGAGGCAATGAGCAGTTCTTC. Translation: CAIGGFSGTTGGNEQFF.

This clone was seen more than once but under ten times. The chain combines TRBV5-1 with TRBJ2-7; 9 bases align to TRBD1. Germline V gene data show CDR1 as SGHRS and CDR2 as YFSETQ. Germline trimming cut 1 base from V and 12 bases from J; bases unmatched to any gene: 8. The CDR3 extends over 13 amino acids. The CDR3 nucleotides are TGCGCCAGCAGCTTGACAGGGGGCAAGGAGTTGTACTTC. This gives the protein CASSLTGGKELYF.

CDR3 amino acids: CASSRQGENTEAFF. The CDR3, as DNA: TGTGCCAGCAGTCGACAGGGAGAGAACACTGAAGCTTTCTTT. V usage is TRBV2 and J usage is TRBJ1-1, with 7 bases identical to TRBD1. This CDR3 has 14 amino acids. Germline V gene sequence: CDR1 SNHLY, CDR2 FYNNEI. With 5 bases clipped from V and 1 base from J, the junction kept 4 bases outside the gene matches. Complete variable domain (other parts from reference TRBV2 and TRBJ1-1): EPEVTQTPSHQVTQMGQEVILRCVPISNHLYFYWYRQILGQKVEFLVSFYNNEISEKSEIFDDQFSVERPDGSNFTLKIRSTKLEDSAMYFCASSRQGENTEAFFGQGTRLTVV.

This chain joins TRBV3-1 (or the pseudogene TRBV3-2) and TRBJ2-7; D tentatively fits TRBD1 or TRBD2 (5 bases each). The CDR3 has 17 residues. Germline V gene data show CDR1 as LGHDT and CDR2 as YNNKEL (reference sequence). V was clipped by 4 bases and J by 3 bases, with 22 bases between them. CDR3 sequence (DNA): TGTGCCAGCAGCCCCCCCCCAACCGGGGCCGAATACTACGAGCAGTACTTC. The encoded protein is CASSPPPTGAEYYEQYF.

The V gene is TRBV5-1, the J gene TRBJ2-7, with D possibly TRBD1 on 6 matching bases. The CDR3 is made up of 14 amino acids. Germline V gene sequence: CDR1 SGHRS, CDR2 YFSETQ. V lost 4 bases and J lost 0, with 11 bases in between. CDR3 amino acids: CASSPTGISYEQYF. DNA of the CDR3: TGCGCCAGCAGCCCGACAGGTATCTCCTACGAGCAGTACTTC.

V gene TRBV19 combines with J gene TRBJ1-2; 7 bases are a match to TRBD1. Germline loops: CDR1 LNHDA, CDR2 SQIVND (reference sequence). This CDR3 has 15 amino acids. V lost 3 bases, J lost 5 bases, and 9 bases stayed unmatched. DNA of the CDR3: TGTGCCAGTAGTATTAAAGGGGGCGCTGAATATGGCTACACCTTC. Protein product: CASSIKGGAEYGYTF.

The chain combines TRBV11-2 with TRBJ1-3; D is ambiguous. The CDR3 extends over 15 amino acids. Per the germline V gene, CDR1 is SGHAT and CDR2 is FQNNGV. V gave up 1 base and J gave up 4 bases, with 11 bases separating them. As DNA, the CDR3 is TGTGCCAGCAGCTTAGCTTTTCGGTCCGGAAACACCATATATTTT. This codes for CASSLAFRSGNTIYF. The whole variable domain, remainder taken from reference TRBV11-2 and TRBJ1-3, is EAGVAQSPRYKIIEKRQSVAFWCNPISGHATLYWYQQILGQGPKLLIQFQNNGVVDDSQLPKDRFSAERLKGVDSTLKIQPAKLEDSAVYLCASSLAFRSGNTIYFGEGSWLTVV.

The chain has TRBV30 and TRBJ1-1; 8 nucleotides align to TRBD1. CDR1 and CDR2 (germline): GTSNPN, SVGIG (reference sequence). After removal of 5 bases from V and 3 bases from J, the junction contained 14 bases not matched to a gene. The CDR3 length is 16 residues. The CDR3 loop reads CAWGQGARIRDTEAFF. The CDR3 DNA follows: TGTGCCTGGGGACAGGGTGCGAGGATCAGGGACACTGAAGCTTTCTTT.

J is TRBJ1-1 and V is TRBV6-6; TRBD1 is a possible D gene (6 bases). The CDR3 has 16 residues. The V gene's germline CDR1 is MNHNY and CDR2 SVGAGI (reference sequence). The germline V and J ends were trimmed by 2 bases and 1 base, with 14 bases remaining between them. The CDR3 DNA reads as TGTGCCAGCAGTTACGGAACAGGGACGGAGAACACTGAAGCTTTCTTT. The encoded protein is CASSYGTGTENTEAFF.